The 7 T cell receptor beta chains below were found in one sample sequenced in a study of blood T cell repertoires in COVID-19. TCRdb's table, derived via immunoSEQ multiplex PCR, lists solely in-frame clones and lacks some. This sample has roughly 100,000 clones, with approximately 83% found just once. Sequenced input: peripheral blood. Receptors originate from a man in his fifties with acute or convalescent COVID-19.

The chain carries TRBV19 and TRBJ1-5; TRBD1 matches 8 bases. Unmatched junction bases numbered 8, after V lost 6 bases and J lost 4 bases. Germline CDR1 is LNHDA and CDR2 is SQIVND (reference sequence). This CDR3 has 15 residues. The CDR3 sequence is CASRTYGQGNQPQHF. The CDR3 bases are TGTGCCAGTAGAACGTACGGACAGGGTAATCAGCCCCAGCATTTT. Filled out from reference TRBV19 and TRBJ1-5, the complete variable domain reads DGGITQSPKYLFRKEGQNVTLSCEQNLNHDAMYWYRQDPGQGLRLIYYSQIVNDFQKGDIAEGYSVSREKKESFPLTVTSAQKNPTAFYLCASRTYGQGNQPQHFGDGTRLSIL.

This chain connects TRBV27 to TRBJ2-7; no clear D gene. Germline CDR1 reads MNHEY; CDR2 reads SMNVEV (reference sequence). The germline V and J ends were trimmed by 2 bases and 1 base, with 6 bases remaining between them. The CDR3 is 13 residues long. The CDR3 sequence is CASSLAGSYEQYF. CDR3 sequence (DNA): TGTGCCAGCAGTTTAGCCGGGTCCTACGAGCAGTACTTC.

The chain links TRBV6-5 to TRBJ2-7; perhaps TRBD1 as D (5 bases). Germline V lookup: CDR1 MNHEY, CDR2 SVGAGI. CDR3 length equals 14 residues. Trimming removed 7 bases from V and 2 bases from J, with 15 bases in between. The CDR3 spells CASKIKTAPYEQYF. The CDR3 nucleotides read TGTGCCAGCAAGATAAAGACAGCTCCCTACGAGCAGTACTTC.

The chain couples TRBV11-2 to TRBJ1-2; 7 bases map to TRBD1. The CDR3 totals 17 residues. The germline CDR1 and CDR2 sequences are SGHAT and FQNNGV. Unmatched junction bases numbered 15, after V lost 4 bases and J lost 4 bases. This CDR3 is CASSSRSYPGTAYGYTF. DNA of the CDR3: TGTGCCAGCAGCTCACGTAGTTACCCAGGGACAGCCTATGGCTACACCTTC.

The V and J genes are TRBV11-2 and TRBJ2-1; 8 nucleotides align to TRBD2. After removal of 3 bases from V and 0 bases from J, the junction contained 1 base not matched to a gene. The CDR3 is made up of 15 amino acids. Germline V gene sequence: CDR1 SGHAT, CDR2 FQNNGV. In DNA, the CDR3 is TGTGCCAGCAGCTTTAGCGGGGACTCCTACAATGAGCAGTTCTTC. Translating it yields CASSFSGDSYNEQFF. The entire variable domain, with the rest obtained from reference TRBV11-2 and TRBJ2-1, is as follows: EAGVAQSPRYKIIEKRQSVAFWCNPISGHATLYWYQQILGQGPKLLIQFQNNGVVDDSQLPKDRFSAERLKGVDSTLKIQPAKLEDSAVYLCASSFSGDSYNEQFFGPGTRLTVL.

This chain links TRBV11-2 with TRBJ2-1; perhaps TRBD2 as D (6 bases). V was shortened by 2 bases and J by 0 bases, with 11 bases between the two germline ends. There are 16 residues in the CDR3. CDR1 and CDR2 (germline): SGHAT, FQNNGV. The CDR3, as DNA: TGTGCCAGCAGCTTATCGGGGACTCCCTCCTACAATGAGCAGTTCTTC. Amino acid sequence: CASSLSGTPSYNEQFF.

V and J are TRBV3-1 (or the pseudogene TRBV3-2) and TRBJ2-4, with D maybe TRBD1 (5 bases). V lost 1 base and J lost 6, with 13 bases in between. Germline values: CDR1 LGHDT, CDR2 YNNKEL (reference sequence). This CDR3 region has 15 residues. The CDR3 bases are TGTGCCAGCAGCCAAGTCGGCAGGGTAGGAAACATTCAGTACTTC. Its translation is CASSQVGRVGNIQYF.